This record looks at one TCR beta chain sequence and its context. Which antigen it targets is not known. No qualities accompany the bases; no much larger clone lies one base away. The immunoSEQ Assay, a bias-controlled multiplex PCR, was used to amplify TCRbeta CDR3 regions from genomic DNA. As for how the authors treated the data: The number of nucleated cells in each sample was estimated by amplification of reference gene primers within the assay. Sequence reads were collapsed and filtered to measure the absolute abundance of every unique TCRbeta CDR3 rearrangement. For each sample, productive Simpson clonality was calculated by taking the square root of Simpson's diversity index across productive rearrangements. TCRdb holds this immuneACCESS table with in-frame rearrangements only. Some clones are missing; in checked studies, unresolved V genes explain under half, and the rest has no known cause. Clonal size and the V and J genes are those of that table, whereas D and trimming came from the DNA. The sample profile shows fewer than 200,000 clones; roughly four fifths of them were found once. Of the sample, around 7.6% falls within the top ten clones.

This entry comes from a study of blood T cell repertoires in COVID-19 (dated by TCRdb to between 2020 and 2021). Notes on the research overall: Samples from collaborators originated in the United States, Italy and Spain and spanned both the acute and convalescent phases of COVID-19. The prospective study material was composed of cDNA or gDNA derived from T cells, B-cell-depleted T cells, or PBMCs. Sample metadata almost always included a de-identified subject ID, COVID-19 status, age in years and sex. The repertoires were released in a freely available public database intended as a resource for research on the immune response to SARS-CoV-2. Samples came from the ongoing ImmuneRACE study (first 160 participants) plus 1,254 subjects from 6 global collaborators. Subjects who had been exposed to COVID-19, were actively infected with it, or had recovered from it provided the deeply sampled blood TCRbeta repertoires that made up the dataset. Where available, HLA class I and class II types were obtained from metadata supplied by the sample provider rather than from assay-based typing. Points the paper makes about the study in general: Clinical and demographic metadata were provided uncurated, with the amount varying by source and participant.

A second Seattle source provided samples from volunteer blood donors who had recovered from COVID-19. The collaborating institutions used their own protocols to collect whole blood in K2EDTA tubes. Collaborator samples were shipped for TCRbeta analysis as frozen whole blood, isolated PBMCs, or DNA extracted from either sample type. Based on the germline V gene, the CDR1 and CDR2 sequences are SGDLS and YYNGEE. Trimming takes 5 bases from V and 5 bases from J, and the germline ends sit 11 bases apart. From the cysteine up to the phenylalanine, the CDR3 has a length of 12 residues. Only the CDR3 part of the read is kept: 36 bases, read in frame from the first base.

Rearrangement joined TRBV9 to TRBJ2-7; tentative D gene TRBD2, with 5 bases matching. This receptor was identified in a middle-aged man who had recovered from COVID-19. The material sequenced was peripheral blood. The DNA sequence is TGTGCCAGCAGTTACGCCGGGGACGAGCAGTACTTC. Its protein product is CASSYAGDEQYF.